This T cell receptor (beta chain) was captured by sequencing in a study of blood T cell repertoires in COVID-19. The wider study: The origin of the acute and convalescent COVID-19 samples was the United States, Italy and Spain. From T cells, B-cell-depleted T cells, or PBMCs came the material, which was cDNA or gDNA.

Methods used by the authors: Cell counts per sample came from amplifying reference gene primers. Measured with immunoSEQ multiplex PCR; TCRdb has only the in-frame clones, and not every one. That table is the source of V, J and clone size, and D and trimming were worked out from the DNA. The repertoire consists of 450,000 or so clones, with 70% to 90% occurring once and the leading ten covering roughly 0.78%. Per the germline V gene, CDR1 is MNHEY and CDR2 is SMNVEV (reference sequence). V dropped 3 bases and J dropped 5 bases, with 11 bases sitting between them. CDR3 length: 15 amino acids. The sample holds one count of this clone.

This TCR was recovered from a man between 18 and 29 years old with COVID-19, enrolled during active disease. The specimen was peripheral blood. The chain recombines TRBV27 with TRBJ1-6; D remains unclear. The CDR3 nucleotides are TGTGCCAGCAGTTTGAAGCCCGCGAATAATTCACCCCTCCACTTT. Protein product: CASSLKPANNSPLHF.